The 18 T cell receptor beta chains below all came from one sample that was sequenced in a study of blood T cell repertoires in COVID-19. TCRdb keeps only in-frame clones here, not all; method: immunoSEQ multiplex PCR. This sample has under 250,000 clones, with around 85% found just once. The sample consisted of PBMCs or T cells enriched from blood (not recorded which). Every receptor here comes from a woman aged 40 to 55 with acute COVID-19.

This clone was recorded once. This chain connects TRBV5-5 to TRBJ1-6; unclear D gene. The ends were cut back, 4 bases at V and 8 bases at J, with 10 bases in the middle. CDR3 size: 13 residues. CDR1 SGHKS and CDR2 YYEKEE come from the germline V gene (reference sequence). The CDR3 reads CASSQSTDSPLHF. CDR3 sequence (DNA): TGTGCCAGCAGCCAAAGCACGGATTCACCCCTCCACTTT.

The CDR3 protein is CSVGDRARGNTIYF. DNA for the CDR3: TGCAGCGTTGGGGACAGGGCAAGAGGAAACACCATATATTTT. The chain has TRBV29-1 and TRBJ1-3; 9 nucleotides agree with TRBD1. Germline V gene lookup returns CDR1 SQVTM and CDR2 ANQGSEA. The V and J ends lost 4 bases and 4 bases, in that order; junction bases with no gene match: 5. The length of the CDR3 is 14 residues.

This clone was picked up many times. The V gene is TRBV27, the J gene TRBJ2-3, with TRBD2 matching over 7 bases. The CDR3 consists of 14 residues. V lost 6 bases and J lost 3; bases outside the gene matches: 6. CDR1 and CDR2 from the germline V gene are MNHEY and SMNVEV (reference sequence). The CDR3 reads CASREKGGTDTQYF. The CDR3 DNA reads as TGTGCCAGCAGAGAGAAGGGAGGGACAGATACGCAGTATTTT.

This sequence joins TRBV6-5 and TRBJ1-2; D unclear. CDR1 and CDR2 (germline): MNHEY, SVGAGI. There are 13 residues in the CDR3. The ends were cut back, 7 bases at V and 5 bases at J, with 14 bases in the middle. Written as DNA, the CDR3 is TGTGCCAGCACCCAGAGGGAGGGTTATGGCTACACCTTC. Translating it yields CASTQREGYGYTF.

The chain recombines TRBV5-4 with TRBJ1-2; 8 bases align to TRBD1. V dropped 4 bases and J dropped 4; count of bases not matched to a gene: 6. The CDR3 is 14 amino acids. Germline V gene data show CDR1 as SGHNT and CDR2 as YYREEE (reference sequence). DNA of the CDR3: TGTGCCAGCAGCCTCCAGGGGGCAGGCTATGGCTACACCTTC. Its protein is CASSLQGAGYGYTF.

The CDR3 here is CAISPTGGDTQYF. In DNA, the CDR3 is TGTGCCATCAGCCCGACAGGGGGTGATACGCAGTATTTT. The chain recombines TRBV10-3 with TRBJ2-3; 9 bases match TRBD1. The CDR3 covers 13 residues. CDR1 is ENHRY and CDR2 is SYGVKD in the germline V gene. J was trimmed by 6 bases and V by 6 bases; bases with no gene match: 4.

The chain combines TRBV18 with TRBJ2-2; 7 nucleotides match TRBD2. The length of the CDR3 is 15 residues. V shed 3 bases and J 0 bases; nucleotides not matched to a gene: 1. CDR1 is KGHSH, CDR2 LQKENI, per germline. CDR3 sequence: CASSPGGTNTGELFF. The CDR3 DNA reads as TGTGCCAGCTCACCGGGAGGGACGAACACCGGGGAGCTGTTTTTT.

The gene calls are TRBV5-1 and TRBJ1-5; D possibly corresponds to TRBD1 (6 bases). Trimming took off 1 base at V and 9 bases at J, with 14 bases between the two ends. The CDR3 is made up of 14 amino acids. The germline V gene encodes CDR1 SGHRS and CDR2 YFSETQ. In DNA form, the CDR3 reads TGCGCCAGCAGCTTGACAGGGTCTAATGGGCCCCAGCATTTT. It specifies CASSLTGSNGPQHF.

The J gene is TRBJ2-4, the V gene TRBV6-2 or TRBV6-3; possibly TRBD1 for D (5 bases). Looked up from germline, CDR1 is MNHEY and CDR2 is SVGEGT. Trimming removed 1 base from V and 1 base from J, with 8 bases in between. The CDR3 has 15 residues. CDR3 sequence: CASSYLGVAKNIQYF. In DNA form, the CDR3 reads TGTGCCAGCAGTTACTTAGGGGTCGCCAAAAACATTCAGTACTTC.

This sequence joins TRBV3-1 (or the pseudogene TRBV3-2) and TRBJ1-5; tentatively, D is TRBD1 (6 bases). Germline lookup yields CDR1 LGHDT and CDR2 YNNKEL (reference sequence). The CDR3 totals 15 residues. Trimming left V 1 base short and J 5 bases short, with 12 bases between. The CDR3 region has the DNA TGTGCCAGCAGCCAAGGGAGGGGGGGCTATCAGCCCCAGCATTTT. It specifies CASSQGRGGYQPQHF.

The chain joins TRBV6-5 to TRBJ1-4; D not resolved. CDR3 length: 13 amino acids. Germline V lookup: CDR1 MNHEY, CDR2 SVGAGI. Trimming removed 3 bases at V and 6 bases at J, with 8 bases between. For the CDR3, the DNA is TGTGCCAGCAGTTATAGCCCCGATGAAAAACTGTTTTTT. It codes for CASSYSPDEKLFF.

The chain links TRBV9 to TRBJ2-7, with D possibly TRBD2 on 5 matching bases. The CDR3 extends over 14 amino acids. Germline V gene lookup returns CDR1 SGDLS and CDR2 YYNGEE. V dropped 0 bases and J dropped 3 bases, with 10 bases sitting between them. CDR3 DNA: TGTGCCAGCAGCGTAGGTGATCGGGGCTACGAGCAGTACTTC. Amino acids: CASSVGDRGYEQYF. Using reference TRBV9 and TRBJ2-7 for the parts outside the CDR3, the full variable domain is DSGVTQTPKHLITATGQRVTLRCSPRSGDLSVYWYQQSLDQGLQFLIQYYNGEERAKGNILERFSAQQFPDLHSELNLSSLELGDSALYFCASSVGDRGYEQYFGPGTRLTVT.

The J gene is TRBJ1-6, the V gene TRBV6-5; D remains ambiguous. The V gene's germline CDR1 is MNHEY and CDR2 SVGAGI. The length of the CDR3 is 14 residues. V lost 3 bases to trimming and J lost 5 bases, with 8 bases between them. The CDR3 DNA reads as TGTGCCAGCAGTTATAGAGGGAATAATTCACCCCTCCACTTT. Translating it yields CASSYRGNNSPLHF.

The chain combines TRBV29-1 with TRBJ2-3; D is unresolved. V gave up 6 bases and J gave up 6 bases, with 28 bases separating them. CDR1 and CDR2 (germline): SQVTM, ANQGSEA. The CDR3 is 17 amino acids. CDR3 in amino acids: CSVNPSRLENLRDTQYF. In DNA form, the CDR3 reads TGCAGCGTGAACCCTTCTCGATTAGAAAATTTGAGGGATACGCAGTATTTT.

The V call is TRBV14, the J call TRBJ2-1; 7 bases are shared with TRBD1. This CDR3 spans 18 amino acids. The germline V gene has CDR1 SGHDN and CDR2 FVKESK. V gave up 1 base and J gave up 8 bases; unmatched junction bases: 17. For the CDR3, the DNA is TGTGCCAGCAGCCAAGGACGTAGTAACAGGGGCAGTATGGATGAGCAGTTCTTC. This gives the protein CASSQGRSNRGSMDEQFF. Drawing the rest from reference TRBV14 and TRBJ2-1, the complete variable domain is EAGVTQFPSHSVIEKGQTVTLRCDPISGHDNLYWYRRVMGKEIKFLLHFVKESKQDESGMPNNRFLAERTGGTYSTLKVQPAELEDSGVYFCASSQGRSNRGSMDEQFFGPGTRLTVL.

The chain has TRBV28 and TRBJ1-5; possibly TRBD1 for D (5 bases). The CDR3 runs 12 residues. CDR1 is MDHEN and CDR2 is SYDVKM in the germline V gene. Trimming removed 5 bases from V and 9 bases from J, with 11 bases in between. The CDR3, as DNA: TGTGCCAGCAGTGCCCGGACAAGGCCCCAGCATTTT. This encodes CASSARTRPQHF. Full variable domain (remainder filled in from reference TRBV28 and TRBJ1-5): DVKVTQSSRYLVKRTGEKVFLECVQDMDHENMFWYRQDPGLGLRLIYFSYDVKMKEKGDIPEGYSVSREKKERFSLILESASTNQTSMYLCASSARTRPQHFGDGTRLSIL.

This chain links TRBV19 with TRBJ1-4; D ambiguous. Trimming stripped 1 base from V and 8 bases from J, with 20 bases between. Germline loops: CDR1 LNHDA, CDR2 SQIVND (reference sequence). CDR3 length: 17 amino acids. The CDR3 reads CASSIGQATIFQEKLFF. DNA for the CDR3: TGTGCCAGTAGTATAGGGCAGGCCACAATATTTCAAGAAAAACTGTTTTTT.

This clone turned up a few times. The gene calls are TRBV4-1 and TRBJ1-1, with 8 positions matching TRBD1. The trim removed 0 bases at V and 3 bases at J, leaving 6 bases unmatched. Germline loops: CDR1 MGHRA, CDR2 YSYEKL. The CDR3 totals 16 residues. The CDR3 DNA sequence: TGCGCCAGCAGCCAAGATCTTCAGGGGGCGTACACTGAAGCTTTCTTT. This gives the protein CASSQDLQGAYTEAFF.